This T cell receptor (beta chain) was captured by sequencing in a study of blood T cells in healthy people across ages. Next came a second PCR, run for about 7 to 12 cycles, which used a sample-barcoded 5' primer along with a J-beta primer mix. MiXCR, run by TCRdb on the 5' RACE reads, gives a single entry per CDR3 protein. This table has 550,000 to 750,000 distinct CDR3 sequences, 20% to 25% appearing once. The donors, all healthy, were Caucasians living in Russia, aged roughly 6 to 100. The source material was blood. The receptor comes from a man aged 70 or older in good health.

CDR3 DNA: TGCAGTGCTAGGGGACAGGACACAGATACGCAGTATTTT. This sequence encodes CSARGQDTDTQYF. The chain combines TRBV20-1 with TRBJ2-3, with 8 nucleotides matching TRBD1. The germline gives CDR1 DFQATT, CDR2 SNEGSKA (reference sequence). CDR3 length equals 13 residues. Germline trimming cut 3 bases from V and 2 bases from J; bases unmatched to any gene: 1.